A selection of T cell receptor beta chains follows, all from one sample in a study of sequential checkpoint blockade in melanoma. The method was immunoSEQ multiplex PCR; TCRdb's version includes in-frame clones alone and lacks a portion of them. The sample records 7,000 to 10,000 clones, approximately 67% being singletons. The source was CD8+ T cells sorted from blood (inferred from file names), collected from a patient given nivolumab and ipilimumab in sequence. Receptor source: a human patient with melanoma. Some clones in this sample may be carry-over from other donors' samples. The CDR3 runs from the conserved cysteine through the conserved F or W. D genes are given only for firm matches. Expanded clones are given a class, and other clones once, few, many or no size at all.

v_call: TRBV7-8
clone_size: .
j_call: TRBJ1-5
d_call: .
cdr3_nt: TGTGCCAGCAGCTTCGGTGGCAGGGATCAGCCCCAGCATTTT
cdr3_aa: CASSFGGRDQPQHF

v_call: TRBV9
clone_size: .
j_call: TRBJ2-7
d_call: TRBD2
cdr3_nt: TGTGCCAGCACACCGGGACTAGCGGGGGTGAACGCCTACGAGCAGTACTTC
cdr3_aa: CASTPGLAGVNAYEQYF

v_call: TRBV4-3
clone_size: .
j_call: TRBJ2-7
d_call: .
cdr3_nt: TGCGCCAGCAGCCGAATACAGGGCAACGACGAGCAGTACTTC
cdr3_aa: CASSRIQGNDEQYF

v_call: TRBV4-3
clone_size: .
j_call: TRBJ1-1
d_call: .
cdr3_nt: TGCGCCAGCAGCCAATATACTCAAGGGCGGGGGAACACTGAAGCTTTCTTT
cdr3_aa: CASSQYTQGRGNTEAFF

v_call: TRBV5-1
clone_size: few
j_call: TRBJ2-2
d_call: TRBD1
cdr3_nt: TGCGCCAGCAGGCCTCTGAGGACAGGGGGCGAGGCCGGGGAGCTGTTTTTT
cdr3_aa: CASRPLRTGGEAGELFF

v_call: TRBV5-4
clone_size: .
j_call: TRBJ2-7
d_call: .
cdr3_nt: TGTGCCAGCAGCTTGGAAGTCCGTTCCTACGAGCAGTACTTC
cdr3_aa: CASSLEVRSYEQYF

v_call: TRBV15
clone_size: few
j_call: TRBJ2-7
d_call: TRBD1
cdr3_nt: TGTGCCACCAGTGGCCATGATCCGGGACAGGGGGCATCAAGTCGGTACGAGCAGTACTTC
cdr3_aa: CATSGHDPGQGASSRYEQYF

v_call: TRBV19
clone_size: .
j_call: TRBJ2-7
d_call: TRBD2
cdr3_nt: TGTGCCAGTAGTATAGGTAGCGGGGGACCCGAGCAGTACTTC
cdr3_aa: CASSIGSGGPEQYF

v_call: TRBV5-1
clone_size: once
j_call: TRBJ2-7
d_call: .
cdr3_nt: TGCGCCAGCAGAGGACAGACCTCTCCGAATTCCTACGAGCAGTACTTC
cdr3_aa: CASRGQTSPNSYEQYF

v_call: TRBV11-3
clone_size: .
j_call: TRBJ2-7
d_call: .
cdr3_nt: TGTGCCAGCAGCTTCTCGTTTCGCGAGCAGTACTTC
cdr3_aa: CASSFSFREQYF

v_call: TRBV11-2
clone_size: .
j_call: TRBJ2-7
d_call: .
cdr3_nt: TGTGCCAGCACAGGGTCCGTTTCCTACGAGCAGTACTTC
cdr3_aa: CASTGSVSYEQYF

v_call: TRBV28
clone_size: .
j_call: TRBJ2-7
d_call: .
cdr3_nt: TGTGCCAGCAGTTCCCGGAGGGTGGGGGCCTACGAGCAGTACTTC
cdr3_aa: CASSSRRVGAYEQYF

v_call: TRBV19
clone_size: .
j_call: TRBJ1-5
d_call: TRBD1
cdr3_nt: TGTGCCAGTAGTTTTCCGACAGGGGAGCCTTATAGCAATCAGCCCCAGCATTTT
cdr3_aa: CASSFPTGEPYSNQPQHF

v_call: TRBV27
clone_size: .
j_call: TRBJ1-2
d_call: .
cdr3_nt: TGTGCCAGCAGTTTACGAGGGGGCTATGGCTACACCTTC
cdr3_aa: CASSLRGGYGYTF

v_call: TRBV9
clone_size: .
j_call: TRBJ1-2
d_call: .
cdr3_nt: TGTGCCAGCAGACGGACAACGCACTATGGCTACACCTTC
cdr3_aa: CASRRTTHYGYTF

v_call: TRBV4-3
clone_size: .
j_call: TRBJ1-2
d_call: .
cdr3_nt: TGCGCCAGCAGCCCTAGTGGACAGAGAGGGATCTATGGCTACACCTTC
cdr3_aa: CASSPSGQRGIYGYTF

v_call: TRBV9
clone_size: .
j_call: TRBJ1-2
d_call: TRBD1
cdr3_nt: TGTGCCAGCAGCGTAGCCCCAGTGGCTGACAGGGGCTACCTCTATGGCTACACCTTC
cdr3_aa: CASSVAPVADRGYLYGYTF

v_call: TRBV7-9
clone_size: .
j_call: TRBJ1-6
d_call: .
cdr3_nt: TGTGCCAGCAGCCGTTTCGGGGAGGGAAGTAGGGATTCACCCCTCCACTTT
cdr3_aa: CASSRFGEGSRDSPLHF

v_call: TRBV2
clone_size: .
j_call: TRBJ1-2
d_call: TRBD1
cdr3_nt: TGTGCCACCCCAGACAGGGTCTATGGCTACACCTTC
cdr3_aa: CATPDRVYGYTF

v_call: TRBV7-8
clone_size: .
j_call: TRBJ1-2
d_call: TRBD1
cdr3_nt: TGTGCCAGCAGCTCACTCGGACAGGGGGCTAACTATGGCTACACCTTC
cdr3_aa: CASSSLGQGANYGYTF

v_call: TRBV2
clone_size: .
j_call: TRBJ2-7
d_call: .
cdr3_nt: TGTGCCAGCAGTGATAGGGCAGGGCCCTACGAGCAGTACTTC
cdr3_aa: CASSDRAGPYEQYF

v_call: TRBV5-4
clone_size: .
j_call: TRBJ2-7
d_call: TRBD2
cdr3_nt: TGTGCCAGCAGCCCCGGGGGGGGCGGGACCTACGAGCAGTACTTC
cdr3_aa: CASSPGGGGTYEQYF

v_call: TRBV7-6
clone_size: .
j_call: TRBJ1-1
d_call: .
cdr3_nt: TGTGCCAGCAGCCGACAGCTTATGAACACTGAAGCTTTCTTT
cdr3_aa: CASSRQLMNTEAFF

v_call: TRBV7-2
clone_size: medium-sized
j_call: TRBJ2-7
d_call: TRBD1
cdr3_nt: TGTGCCAGCAGCTTAACAGGGGGTCTTGCCTACGAGCAGTACTTC
cdr3_aa: CASSLTGGLAYEQYF

v_call: TRBV9
clone_size: once
j_call: TRBJ1-3
d_call: TRBD1
cdr3_nt: TGTGCCAGCAGCTCCACAAGACAGGGAGCAAACACCATATATTTT
cdr3_aa: CASSSTRQGANTIYF

v_call: TRBV6-1
clone_size: .
j_call: TRBJ1-1
d_call: .
cdr3_nt: TGTGCCAGCAGTTTGGAGGCCCTCGCGGACACTGAAGCTTTCTTT
cdr3_aa: CASSLEALADTEAFF

v_call: TRBV7-3
clone_size: .
j_call: TRBJ1-1
d_call: .
cdr3_nt: TGTGCCAGCAGCTTAGCGCCTGAGCGGGAAGCTTTCTTT
cdr3_aa: CASSLAPEREAFF

v_call: TRBV28
clone_size: .
j_call: TRBJ1-2
d_call: .
cdr3_nt: TGTGCCAGCAGTATACAGGGAGCTAACTATGGCTACACCTTC
cdr3_aa: CASSIQGANYGYTF

v_call: TRBV5-1
clone_size: .
j_call: TRBJ2-7
d_call: TRBD1
cdr3_nt: TGCGCCAGCAGCGACGGGACAGTATACGGGCAGTACTTC
cdr3_aa: CASSDGTVYGQYF

v_call: TRBV27
clone_size: once
j_call: TRBJ2-1
d_call: .
cdr3_nt: TGTGCCAGCAGTCTACAGGGCCGCCCCTCCTACAATGAGCAGTTCTTC
cdr3_aa: CASSLQGRPSYNEQFF

v_call: TRBV7-9
clone_size: .
j_call: TRBJ1-6
d_call: TRBD1
cdr3_nt: TGTGCCAGCAGCCACAGGGGTGGGTCCTATAATTCACCCCTCCACTTT
cdr3_aa: CASSHRGGSYNSPLHF

v_call: TRBV7-8
clone_size: .
j_call: TRBJ1-5
d_call: .
cdr3_nt: TGTGCCAGCAGCTTGGGGGCTCCCAATCAGCCCCAGCATTTT
cdr3_aa: CASSLGAPNQPQHF

v_call: TRBV19
clone_size: .
j_call: TRBJ1-1
d_call: .
cdr3_nt: TGTGCCAGTAGTATAAGCGGCAGCCTAAACACTGAAGCTTTCTTT
cdr3_aa: CASSISGSLNTEAFF

v_call: TRBV27
clone_size: .
j_call: TRBJ2-7
d_call: TRBD1
cdr3_nt: TGTGCCAGCAAGGCAGGGGGAAGCTACGAGCAGTACTTC
cdr3_aa: CASKAGGSYEQYF

v_call: TRBV7-9
clone_size: many
j_call: TRBJ1-5
d_call: .
cdr3_nt: TGTGCCAGCAGCAAAGCGGGGGGCATAGGCAATCAGCCCCAGCATTTT
cdr3_aa: CASSKAGGIGNQPQHF

v_call: TRBV28
clone_size: few
j_call: TRBJ1-1
d_call: .
cdr3_nt: TGTGCCAGCAGTTTAGCGGTGGATGCTTTCTTT
cdr3_aa: CASSLAVDAFF

v_call: TRBV20-1
clone_size: once
j_call: TRBJ1-1
d_call: .
cdr3_nt: TGCAGTGGAGGTCGAGGGACAGAAGCTTTCTTT
cdr3_aa: CSGGRGTEAFF

v_call: TRBV4-2
clone_size: .
j_call: TRBJ2-6
d_call: TRBD1
cdr3_nt: TGTGCCAGCAGCCAAGGGGAACAGGGGGCCTCTGGGGCCAACGTCCTGACTTTC
cdr3_aa: CASSQGEQGASGANVLTF

v_call: TRBV28
clone_size: .
j_call: TRBJ1-2
d_call: TRBD1
cdr3_nt: TGTGCCAGCAGTCCCCTCAGGGGGCTATCGATTCGGGGCTACACCTTC
cdr3_aa: CASSPLRGLSIRGYTF

v_call: TRBV11-2
clone_size: .
j_call: TRBJ2-7
d_call: .
cdr3_nt: TGTGCCAGCAGCTTCAGGCGCGAGCAGTACTTC
cdr3_aa: CASSFRREQYF

v_call: TRBV9
clone_size: .
j_call: TRBJ2-7
d_call: .
cdr3_nt: TGTGCCAGCAGCGTACAAGCGGGCACCTACGAGCAGTACTTC
cdr3_aa: CASSVQAGTYEQYF

v_call: TRBV5-4
clone_size: .
j_call: TRBJ1-4
d_call: .
cdr3_nt: TGTGCCAGCAGCCTTCTGTCAGGTGAAAAACTGTTTTTT
cdr3_aa: CASSLLSGEKLFF

v_call: TRBV4-1
clone_size: .
j_call: TRBJ2-5
d_call: TRBD2
cdr3_nt: TGCGCCAGCAGCCAAGCGGGGGGGCAGGAGACCCAGTACTTC
cdr3_aa: CASSQAGGQETQYF